These 19 T cell receptor beta chains came from one sample sequenced in a study of long-term antiretroviral therapy in people with HIV. The authors ran the immunoSEQ assay, v3.0, at survey level. TCRdb keeps only in-frame clones here, not all; method: immunoSEQ multiplex PCR. The sample has more than 15,000 clones, 94% seen once. The sample was unsorted PBMCs, taken approximately 6.4 years after starting antiretroviral therapy. The receptors were gathered from a woman aged 45-60 years with HIV.

The V call is TRBV15, the J call TRBJ1-3, with 7 bases fitting TRBD1. Trimming removed 0 bases from V and 4 bases from J; junction bases left unmatched: 3. The germline V gene encodes CDR1 LNHNV and CDR2 YYDKDF (reference sequence). The CDR3 is made up of 15 amino acids. CDR3 nucleotides: TGTGCCACCAGCAGAGATAAGACAGGGGGAAACACCATATATTTT. This gives the protein CATSRDKTGGNTIYF. Based on the CDR3 plus reference TRBV15 and TRBJ1-3, the full variable domain is DAMVIQNPRYQVTQFGKPVTLSCSQTLNHNVMYWYQQKSSQAPKLLFHYYDKDFNNEADTPDNFQSRRPNTSFCFLDIRSPGLGDTAMYLCATSRDKTGGNTIYFGEGSWLTVV.

V is TRBV5-1 and J is TRBJ2-3, with D perhaps TRBD1 (5 bases). Germline values: CDR1 SGHRS, CDR2 YFSETQ. The CDR3 totals 16 residues. Trimming pared 0 bases from V and 0 bases from J, leaving 11 bases between. The CDR3 reads CASSLALDTSTDTQYF. CDR3 nucleotide sequence: TGCGCCAGCAGCTTGGCCCTGGACACTAGCACAGATACGCAGTATTTT.

The genes are TRBV6-1 and TRBJ2-5, with D maybe TRBD1 (5 bases). CDR1 and CDR2 (germline): MNHNS, SASEGT. The CDR3 totals 14 residues. The germline V and J ends were trimmed by 3 bases and 1 base, with 9 bases remaining between them. The CDR3 reads CASSEEGVQETQYF. The CDR3 nucleotides read TGTGCCAGCAGTGAGGAAGGGGTCCAAGAGACCCAGTACTTC.

The V and J genes are TRBV9 and TRBJ2-2; 9 bases are a match to TRBD1. Germline values: CDR1 SGDLS, CDR2 YYNGEE. The CDR3 has 16 amino acids. Trimming at V came to 1 base and at J to 1 base, leaving 2 bases not matched to a gene. In DNA form, the CDR3 reads TGTGCCAGCAGCGTAACGGGACAGGGGAACACCGGGGAGCTGTTTTTT. Translation: CASSVTGQGNTGELFF.

This chain connects TRBV25-1 to TRBJ2-3; 7 bases fit TRBD2. V lost 1 base, J lost 0 bases, and 4 bases stayed unmatched. The germline V gene encodes CDR1 MGHDK and CDR2 SYGVNS. CDR3 length equals 16 residues. The CDR3 protein is CASSELSGASTDTQYF. In DNA form, the CDR3 reads TGTGCCAGCAGTGAATTAAGCGGGGCTAGCACAGATACGCAGTATTTT. The full variable domain, with the rest looked up from reference TRBV25-1 and TRBJ2-3, is EADIYQTPRYLVIGTGKKITLECSQTMGHDKMYWYQQDPGMELHLIHYSYGVNSTEKGDLSSESTVSRIRTEHFPLTLESARPSHTSQYLCASSELSGASTDTQYFGPGTRLTVL.

The chain has TRBV13 and TRBJ1-2, with no clear D. The V and J ends lost 5 bases and 5 bases respectively, with 15 bases between them. The CDR3 sequence is 14 residues long. Germline-derived CDR1 and CDR2 are PRHDT and FYEKMQ (reference sequence). CDR3 nucleotide sequence: TGTGCCAGCAGCCCGAGAGGACGGCTATATGGCTACACCTTC. This codes for CASSPRGRLYGYTF.

This chain joins TRBV7-2 and TRBJ1-2; D possibly corresponds to TRBD1 (6 bases). CDR1 is SGHTA and CDR2 is FQGNSA in the germline V gene. Trimming pared 4 bases from V and 2 bases from J, leaving 17 bases between. CDR3 length: 16 residues. CDR3: CASSSVGTFSNYGYTF. In DNA, the CDR3 is TGTGCCAGCAGCTCCGTTGGGACATTTTCGAACTATGGCTACACCTTC.

The chain combines TRBV29-1 with TRBJ1-2, with 9 bases lining up with TRBD1. The CDR3 extends over 13 amino acids. V lost 3 bases to trimming and J lost 7 bases; unmatched junction nucleotides: 6. Per the germline V gene, CDR1 is SQVTM and CDR2 is ANQGSEA. The CDR3 loop reads CSVEGTGFIGYTF. The CDR3 DNA sequence: TGCAGCGTTGAGGGGACAGGGTTTATTGGCTACACCTTC.

This sequence joins TRBV10-3 and TRBJ1-6; D gene ambiguous. This CDR3 spans 11 amino acids. Trimming removed 9 bases from V and 5 bases from J, with 5 bases in between. Germline CDR1 and CDR2: ENHRY and SYGVKD. The CDR3 sequence is CAIQDNSPLHF. CDR3 DNA: TGTGCCATTCAGGATAATTCACCCCTCCACTTT.

The CDR3 DNA sequence: TGTGCCAGCAGCGAGCTCGGCGGGAGAGAGACCCAGTACTTC. This translates into CASSELGGRETQYF. The chain has TRBV7-2 and TRBJ2-5, with 7 bases aligning to TRBD2. CDR3 length: 14 amino acids. The germline CDR1 and CDR2 sequences are SGHTA and FQGNSA. Trimming at V came to 5 bases and at J to 4 bases, leaving 7 bases not matched to a gene.

This chain uses TRBV9 with TRBJ2-7, with TRBD2 matching over 10 bases. The CDR3 sequence is 14 residues long. The germline gives CDR1 SGDLS, CDR2 YYNGEE. V lost 3 bases and J lost 4; bases outside the gene matches: 4. Written as DNA, the CDR3 is TGTGCCAGCAGCGCGCTAGCGGGAGATTACGAGCAGTACTTC. It specifies CASSALAGDYEQYF. The variable domain in full, with the rest retrieved from reference TRBV9 and TRBJ2-7, is DSGVTQTPKHLITATGQRVTLRCSPRSGDLSVYWYQQSLDQGLQFLIQYYNGEERAKGNILERFSAQQFPDLHSELNLSSLELGDSALYFCASSALAGDYEQYFGPGTRLTVT.

V usage is TRBV27 and J usage is TRBJ2-5, with D maybe TRBD1 (6 bases). The CDR3 extends over 14 amino acids. CDR1 and CDR2 (germline): MNHEY, SMNVEV (reference sequence). Trimming shortened V by 3 bases and J by 5 bases, and 13 bases separated the two germline ends. The CDR3 DNA sequence: TGTGCCAGCAGTTTGACTCCCACAGGGGAGACCCAGTACTTC. Translating gives CASSLTPTGETQYF.

V is TRBV28 and J is TRBJ2-3, with D unresolved. V was trimmed by 2 bases and J by 0 bases, leaving 9 bases between them. Germline lookup yields CDR1 MDHEN and CDR2 SYDVKM. The CDR3 extends over 15 amino acids. This CDR3 reads CASSLKPWSTDTQYF. The CDR3 DNA reads as TGTGCCAGCAGTTTAAAGCCGTGGAGCACAGATACGCAGTATTTT.

The chain recombines TRBV19 with TRBJ2-7, with D possibly being TRBD2 (6 bases). The germline CDR1 and CDR2 sequences are LNHDA and SQIVND (reference sequence). The CDR3 extends over 14 amino acids. Trimming pared 10 bases from V and 4 bases from J, leaving 20 bases between. For the CDR3, the DNA is TGTGCCACCAGCGTACCCGGAGGGCCGTACGAGCAGTACTTC. It translates to CATSVPGGPYEQYF.

This sequence joins TRBV7-9 and TRBJ2-5; TRBD1 matches at 10 bases. The CDR3 is made up of 13 amino acids. Germline-derived CDR1 and CDR2 are SEHNR and FQNEAQ (reference sequence). V trimming: 8 bases; J trimming: 5 bases; junction bases outside the gene matches: 5. CDR3 residues: CASGDRGSETQYF. The CDR3 DNA reads as TGTGCCAGCGGGGACAGGGGATCTGAGACCCAGTACTTC.

The chain recombines TRBV18 with TRBJ1-2; D is undetermined. This CDR3 contains 16 residues. Germline loops: CDR1 KGHSH, CDR2 LQKENI. Trimming pared 0 bases from V and 4 bases from J, leaving 15 bases between. CDR3 nucleotide sequence: TGTGCCAGCTCACCACCTTTCGCAGGAAAGTTCTATGGCTACACCTTC. Protein sequence: CASSPPFAGKFYGYTF.

V and J are TRBV12-2 and TRBJ1-2; the table gives TRBD1 as D, unverified against the DNA. TRBV12-2 is described as a pseudogene. This CDR3 is built from 14 residues. The DNA for the CDR3 is TGTGCAAGTCGCTTGCGGACAGCTAACTATGGCTACACCTTC. It yields the protein CASRLRTANYGYTF.

The chain employs TRBV21-1 and TRBJ1-1. TRBV21-1 is deemed a pseudogene. The CDR3 is made up of 14 amino acids. In nucleotides, the CDR3 is TGTGCCAGCAGCAGGTCGAGGCCGAACACTGAAGCTTTCTTT. This codes for CASSRSRPNTEAFF.

V is TRBV6-5 and J is TRBJ1-2; 7 nucleotides line up with TRBD1. CDR1 is MNHEY, CDR2 SVGAGI, per germline. Trimming took 5 bases from V and 8 from J; bases not matched to a gene: 14. This CDR3 spans 15 amino acids. The DNA for the CDR3 is TGTGCCAGCAGTAGTGCTTCACAGGGGCCTCGGGGCTACACCTTC. The encoded protein is CASSSASQGPRGYTF.